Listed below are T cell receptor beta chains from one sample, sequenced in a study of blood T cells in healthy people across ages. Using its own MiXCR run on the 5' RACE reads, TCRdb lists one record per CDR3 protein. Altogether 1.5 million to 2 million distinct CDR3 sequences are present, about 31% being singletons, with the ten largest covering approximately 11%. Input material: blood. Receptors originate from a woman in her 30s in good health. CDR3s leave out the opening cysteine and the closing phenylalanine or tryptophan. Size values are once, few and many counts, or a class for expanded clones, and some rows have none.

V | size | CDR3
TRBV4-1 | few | ASSLNPGNQPQH
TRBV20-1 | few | SARETGLGELF
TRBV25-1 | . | ASSHQSNQPQH
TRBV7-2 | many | ASSFGTRDTQY
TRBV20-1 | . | SASLSTGSRSPLH
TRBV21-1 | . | ASTSRDPLETQY
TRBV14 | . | ASSPQGMLEKLF
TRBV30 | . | AWGVTGGRETQY
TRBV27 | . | ASSIQGATNEKLF
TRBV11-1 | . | ASSSWHRIDTDTQY
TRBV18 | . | ASSPPTGPHEQY
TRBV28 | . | ASSSGLTYGYT
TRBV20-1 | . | SARGPSGLVNEQF
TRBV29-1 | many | SVAQGLSYEQY
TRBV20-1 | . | SARDGRTTDTQY
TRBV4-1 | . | ASSHLEEPF
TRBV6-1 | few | ASSDNSGIRKTQY
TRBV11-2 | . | ASSLATIEVRGADNSPLH
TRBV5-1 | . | ASSFEGLKETQY
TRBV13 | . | ASSLGGQGSNQPQN
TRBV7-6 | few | ASSLVAVTSGKGEQF
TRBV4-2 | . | ASSQDPPASGSDTQY
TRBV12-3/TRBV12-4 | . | ASWGSRDGTEAF
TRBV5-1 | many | ASSLMSAGNNEQY
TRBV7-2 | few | ASSSTFADEQF
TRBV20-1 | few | SARRLAGTYQETQY
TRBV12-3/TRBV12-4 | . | ASSGTSGRSEQY
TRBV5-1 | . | ASNPGPLKETQY
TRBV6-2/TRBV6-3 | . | ASSYSWGPGSYEQY
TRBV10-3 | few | AISGTSGGNEQY
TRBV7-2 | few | ASSPGQGTSGYEQY
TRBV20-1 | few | SARGQGYSYNEQF
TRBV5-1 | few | ASSPDRGASRVAPLH
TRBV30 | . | AWSTTGSQPQH
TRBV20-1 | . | SASQPTARLGYT
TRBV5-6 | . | ASSPTGGRGETQY
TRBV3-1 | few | ASSQDPSGSRYEQF
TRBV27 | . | ASSLVRARPYEQY
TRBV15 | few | ATSRDSGGWNHTQY
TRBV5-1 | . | ASSLNQGTQY
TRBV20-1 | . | SASNRATSGEGPDTRY
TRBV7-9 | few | ASSLLGGGFSGLSNEQY
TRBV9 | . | ASSVGGSSDTQY
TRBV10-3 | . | AAGGGGNQPQH
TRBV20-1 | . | SARDRLAGAVYEQY
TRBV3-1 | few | ASSPRTGWSPNYGYT
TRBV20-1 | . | SANPGAYSNQPQH
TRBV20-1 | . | SASLARSYNEQF
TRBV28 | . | ASSSIRDGLHEQY
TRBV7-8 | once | ASSLALSGTPTGELF
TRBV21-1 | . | ASSKSLIGQQGTEAF
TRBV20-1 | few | SASGTSGPTDTQY
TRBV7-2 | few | ASRLGTTGSYEQY
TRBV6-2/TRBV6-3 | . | ASSRVQGASNEQF
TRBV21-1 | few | ASSKAQGLHEQY